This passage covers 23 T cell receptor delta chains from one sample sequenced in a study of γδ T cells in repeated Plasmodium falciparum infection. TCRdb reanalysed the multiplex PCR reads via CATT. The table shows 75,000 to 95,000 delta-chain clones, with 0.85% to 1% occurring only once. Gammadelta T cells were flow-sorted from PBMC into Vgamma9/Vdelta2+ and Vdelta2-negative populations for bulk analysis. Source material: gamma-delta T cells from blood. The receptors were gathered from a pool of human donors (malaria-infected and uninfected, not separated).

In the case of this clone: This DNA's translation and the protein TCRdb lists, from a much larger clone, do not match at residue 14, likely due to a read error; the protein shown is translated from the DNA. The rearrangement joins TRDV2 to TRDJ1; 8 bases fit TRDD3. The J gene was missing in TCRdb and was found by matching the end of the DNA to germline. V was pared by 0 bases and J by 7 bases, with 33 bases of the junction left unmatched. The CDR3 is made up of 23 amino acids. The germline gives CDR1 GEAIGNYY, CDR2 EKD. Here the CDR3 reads CACDTAPARGVGDATYLPGKLIF. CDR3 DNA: TGTGCCTGTGACACCGCCCCGGCACGTGGAGTGGGGGATGCGACCTACCTACCTGGTAAACTCATCTTT.

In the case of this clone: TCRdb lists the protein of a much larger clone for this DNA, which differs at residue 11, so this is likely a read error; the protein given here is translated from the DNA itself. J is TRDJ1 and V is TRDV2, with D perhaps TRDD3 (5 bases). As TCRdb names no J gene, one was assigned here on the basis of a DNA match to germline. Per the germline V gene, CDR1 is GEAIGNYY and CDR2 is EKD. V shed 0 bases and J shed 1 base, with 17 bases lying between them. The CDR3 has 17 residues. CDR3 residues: CACDTAPSGGCTDKLIF. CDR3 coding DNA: TGTGCCTGTGACACCGCACCGTCAGGGGGTTGCACCGATAAACTCATCTTT.

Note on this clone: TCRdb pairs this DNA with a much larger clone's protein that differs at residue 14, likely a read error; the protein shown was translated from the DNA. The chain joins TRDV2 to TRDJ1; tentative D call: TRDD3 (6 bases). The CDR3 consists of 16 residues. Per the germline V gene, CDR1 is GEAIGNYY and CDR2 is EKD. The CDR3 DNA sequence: TGTGCCTGTGACCCTACTGGCTGGGGTATCACCGATAAATTCATCTTT. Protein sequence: CACDPTGWGITDKFIF.

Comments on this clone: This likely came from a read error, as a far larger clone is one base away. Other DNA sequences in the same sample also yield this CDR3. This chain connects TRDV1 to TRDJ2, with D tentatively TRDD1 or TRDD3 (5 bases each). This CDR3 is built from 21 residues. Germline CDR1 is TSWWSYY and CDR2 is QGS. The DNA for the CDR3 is TGTGCTCTCGGGGAAGAGTCGTACCATGAAATGGGCAAAGGGGAGACAGCACAACTCTTCTTT. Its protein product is CALGEESYHEMGKGETAQLFF.

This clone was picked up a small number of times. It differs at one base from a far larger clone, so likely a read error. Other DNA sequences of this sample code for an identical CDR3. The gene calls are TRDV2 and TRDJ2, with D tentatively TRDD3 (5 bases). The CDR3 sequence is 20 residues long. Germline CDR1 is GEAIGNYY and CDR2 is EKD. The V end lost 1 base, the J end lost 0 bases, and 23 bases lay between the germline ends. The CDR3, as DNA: TGTGCCTGTGACACTCTGGGCGAACTCCGCTCGGACGCTTTGACAGCACAACTCTTCTTT. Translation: CACDTLGELRSDALTAQLFF.

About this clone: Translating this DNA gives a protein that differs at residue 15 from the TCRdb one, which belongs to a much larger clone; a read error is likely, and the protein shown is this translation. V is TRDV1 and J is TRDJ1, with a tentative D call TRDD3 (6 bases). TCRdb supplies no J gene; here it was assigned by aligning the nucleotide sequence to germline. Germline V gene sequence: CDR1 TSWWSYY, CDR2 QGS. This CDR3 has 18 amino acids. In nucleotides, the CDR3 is TGTGCTCTTGGGAAAATAAGTGGGGGGTGGCGGTACACCGATGAACTCATCTTT. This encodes CALGKISGGWRYTDELIF.

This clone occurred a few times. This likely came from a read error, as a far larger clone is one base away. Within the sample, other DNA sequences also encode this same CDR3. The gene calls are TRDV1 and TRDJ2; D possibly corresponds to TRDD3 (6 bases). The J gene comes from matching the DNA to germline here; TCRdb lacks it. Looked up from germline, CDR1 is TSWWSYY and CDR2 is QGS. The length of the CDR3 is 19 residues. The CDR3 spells CALGERGVFYWVLTAQLFF. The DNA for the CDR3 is TGTGCCCTTGGGGAACGGGGTGTCTTTTACTGGGTCCTGACAGCACAACTCTTCTTT.

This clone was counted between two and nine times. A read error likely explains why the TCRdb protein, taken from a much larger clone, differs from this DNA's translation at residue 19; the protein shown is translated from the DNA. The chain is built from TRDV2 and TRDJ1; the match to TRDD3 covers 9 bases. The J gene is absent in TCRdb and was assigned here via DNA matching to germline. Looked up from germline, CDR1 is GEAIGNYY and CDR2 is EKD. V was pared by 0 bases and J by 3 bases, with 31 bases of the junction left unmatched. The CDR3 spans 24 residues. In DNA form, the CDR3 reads TGTGCCTGTGACACCGTGAGGGGGGGGGATACCCACTACAGTACACCGACGTACTCCGATAAACTCATCTTT. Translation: CACDTVRGGDTHYSTPTYSDKLIF.

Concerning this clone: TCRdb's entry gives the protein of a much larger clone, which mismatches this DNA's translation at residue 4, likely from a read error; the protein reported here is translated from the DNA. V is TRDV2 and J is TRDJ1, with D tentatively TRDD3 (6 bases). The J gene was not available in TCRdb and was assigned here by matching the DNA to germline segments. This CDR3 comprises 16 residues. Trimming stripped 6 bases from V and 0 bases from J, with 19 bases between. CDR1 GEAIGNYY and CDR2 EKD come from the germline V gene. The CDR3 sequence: CACNALGGTYTDKLIF. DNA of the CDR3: TGTGCCTGTAACGCTTTGGGGGGCACGTACACCGATAAACTCATCTTT.

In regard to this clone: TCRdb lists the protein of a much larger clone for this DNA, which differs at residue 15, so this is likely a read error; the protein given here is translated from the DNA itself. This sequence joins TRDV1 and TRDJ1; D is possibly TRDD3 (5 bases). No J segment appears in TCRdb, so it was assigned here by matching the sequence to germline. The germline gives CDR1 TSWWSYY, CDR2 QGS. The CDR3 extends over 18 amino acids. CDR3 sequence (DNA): TGTGCTCTTGGGGATCTTAACTGGCCTCACAAGTACACCGATGAACTCATCTTT. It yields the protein CALGDLNWPHKYTDELIF.

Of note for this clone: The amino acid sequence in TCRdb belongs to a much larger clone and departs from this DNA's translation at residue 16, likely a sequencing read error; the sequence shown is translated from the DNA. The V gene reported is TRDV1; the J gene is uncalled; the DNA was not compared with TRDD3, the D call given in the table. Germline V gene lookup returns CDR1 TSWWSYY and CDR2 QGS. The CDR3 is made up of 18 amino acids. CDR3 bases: TGTGCTCTTGGGGAAACGCAGGAACTACTGGGGGATACCCTTAAACGCATCTTT. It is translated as CALGETQELLGDTLKRIF.

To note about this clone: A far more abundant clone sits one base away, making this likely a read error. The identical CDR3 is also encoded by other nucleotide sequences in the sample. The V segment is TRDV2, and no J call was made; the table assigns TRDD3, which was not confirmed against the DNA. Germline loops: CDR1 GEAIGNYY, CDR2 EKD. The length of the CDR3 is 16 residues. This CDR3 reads CACDGTGGRNYDKLIF. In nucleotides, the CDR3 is TGTGCCTGTGATGGTACTGGGGGACGTAACTACGATAAACTTATCTTT.

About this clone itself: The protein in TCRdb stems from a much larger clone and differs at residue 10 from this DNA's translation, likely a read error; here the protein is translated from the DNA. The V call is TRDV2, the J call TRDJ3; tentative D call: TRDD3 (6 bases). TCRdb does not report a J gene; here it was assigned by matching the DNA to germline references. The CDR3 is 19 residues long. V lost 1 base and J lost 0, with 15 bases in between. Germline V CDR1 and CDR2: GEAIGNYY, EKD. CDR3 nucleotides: TGTGCCTGTGACACTGGGGGGTACCTATGCTCCTGGGACACCCGACAGATGTTTTTC. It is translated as CACDTGGYLCSWDTRQMFF.

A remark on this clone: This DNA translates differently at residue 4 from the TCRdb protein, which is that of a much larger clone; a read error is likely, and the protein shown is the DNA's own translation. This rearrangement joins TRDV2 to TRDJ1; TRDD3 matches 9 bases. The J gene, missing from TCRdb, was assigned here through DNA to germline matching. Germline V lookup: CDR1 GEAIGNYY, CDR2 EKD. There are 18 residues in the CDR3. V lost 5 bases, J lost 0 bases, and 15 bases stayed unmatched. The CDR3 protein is CACGLVLGDTRYTDKLIF. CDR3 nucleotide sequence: TGTGCCTGTGGCCTGGTACTGGGGGACACCCGATACACCGATAAACTCATCTTT.

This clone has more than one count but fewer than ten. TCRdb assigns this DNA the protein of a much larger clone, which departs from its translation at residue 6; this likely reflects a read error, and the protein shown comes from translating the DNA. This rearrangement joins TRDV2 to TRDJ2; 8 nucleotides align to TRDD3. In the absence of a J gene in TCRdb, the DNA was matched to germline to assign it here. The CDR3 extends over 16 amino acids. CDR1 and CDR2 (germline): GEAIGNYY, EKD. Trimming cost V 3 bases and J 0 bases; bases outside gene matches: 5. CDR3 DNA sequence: TGTGCCTGTGACGTACGGGGGGATACTTTGACAGCACAACTCTTCTTT. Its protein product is CACDVRGDTLTAQLFF.

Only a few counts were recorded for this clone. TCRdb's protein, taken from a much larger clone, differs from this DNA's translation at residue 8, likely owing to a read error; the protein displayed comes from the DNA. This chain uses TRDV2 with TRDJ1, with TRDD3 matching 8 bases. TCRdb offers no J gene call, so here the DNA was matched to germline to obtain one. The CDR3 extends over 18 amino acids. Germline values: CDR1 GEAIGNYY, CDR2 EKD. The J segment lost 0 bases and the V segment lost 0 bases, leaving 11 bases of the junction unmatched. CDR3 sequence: CACDTLVAGGPYTDKLIF. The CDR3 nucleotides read TGTGCCTGTGACACCCTTGTTGCTGGGGGACCTTACACCGATAAACTCATCTTT.

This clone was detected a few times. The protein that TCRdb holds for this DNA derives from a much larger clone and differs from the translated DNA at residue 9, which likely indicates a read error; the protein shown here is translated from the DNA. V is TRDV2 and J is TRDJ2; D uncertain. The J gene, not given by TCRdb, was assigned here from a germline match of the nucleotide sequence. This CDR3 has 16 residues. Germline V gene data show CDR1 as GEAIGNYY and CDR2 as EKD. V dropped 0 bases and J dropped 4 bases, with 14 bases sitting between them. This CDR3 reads CACDTVYGKGTAQLFF. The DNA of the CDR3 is TGTGCCTGTGACACCGTATATGGGAAAGGGACAGCACAACTCTTCTTT.

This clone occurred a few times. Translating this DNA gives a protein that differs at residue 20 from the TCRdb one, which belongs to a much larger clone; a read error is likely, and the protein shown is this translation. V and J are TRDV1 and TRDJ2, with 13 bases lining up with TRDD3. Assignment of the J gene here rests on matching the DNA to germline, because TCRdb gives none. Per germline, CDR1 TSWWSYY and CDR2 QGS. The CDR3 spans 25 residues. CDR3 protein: CALGEDSILAEPTGGYGTLAAQLFF. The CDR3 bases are TGTGCTCTTGGGGAAGATTCGATTCTCGCCGAACCAACTGGGGGATACGGTACTTTGGCAGCACAACTCTTCTTT.

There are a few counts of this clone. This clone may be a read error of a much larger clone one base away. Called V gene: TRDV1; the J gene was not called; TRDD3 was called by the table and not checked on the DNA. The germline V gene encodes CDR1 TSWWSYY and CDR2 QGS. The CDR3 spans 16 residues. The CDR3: CALGGLKRLYRIRLIF. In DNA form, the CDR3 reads TGCGCTCTTGGGGGACTGAAACGTCTTTACAGGATTCGGCTCATCTTT.

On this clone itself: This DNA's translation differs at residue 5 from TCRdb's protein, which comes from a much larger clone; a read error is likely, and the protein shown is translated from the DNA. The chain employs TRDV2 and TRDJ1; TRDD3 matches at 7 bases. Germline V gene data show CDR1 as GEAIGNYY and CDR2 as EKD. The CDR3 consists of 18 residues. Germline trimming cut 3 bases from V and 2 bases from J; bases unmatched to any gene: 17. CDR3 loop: CACDPGLTGDPRTDKLIF. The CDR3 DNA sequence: TGTGCCTGTGACCCCGGGCTTACTGGGGATCCAAGAACCGATAAACTCATCTTT.

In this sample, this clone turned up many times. CDR3 in DNA: TGTGCCTGTGACACCGCCTGGGGGGCCCACACCGATAAACTCATCTTT. It translates to CACDTAWGAHTDKLIF. The chain joins TRDV2 to TRDJ1; 7 nucleotides agree with TRDD3. The J gene, not given by TCRdb, was assigned here from a germline match of the nucleotide sequence. Losses at the gene ends were 0 bases for V and 0 bases for J; bases not matched to a gene: 6. The germline V gene encodes CDR1 GEAIGNYY and CDR2 EKD. CDR3 length equals 16 residues.

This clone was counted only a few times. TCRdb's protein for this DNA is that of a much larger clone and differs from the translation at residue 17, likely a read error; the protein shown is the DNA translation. This chain's CDR3 is CALGELSYQGDSYTDKPIF. CDR3 DNA: TGTGCTCTTGGGGAACTATCCTACCAGGGGGATAGCTACACCGATAAACCCATCTTT. The V gene reported is TRDV1; the J gene is uncalled; TRDD3 is the table's D call and was not checked against the DNA. Germline values: CDR1 TSWWSYY, CDR2 QGS. The CDR3 is 19 amino acids.

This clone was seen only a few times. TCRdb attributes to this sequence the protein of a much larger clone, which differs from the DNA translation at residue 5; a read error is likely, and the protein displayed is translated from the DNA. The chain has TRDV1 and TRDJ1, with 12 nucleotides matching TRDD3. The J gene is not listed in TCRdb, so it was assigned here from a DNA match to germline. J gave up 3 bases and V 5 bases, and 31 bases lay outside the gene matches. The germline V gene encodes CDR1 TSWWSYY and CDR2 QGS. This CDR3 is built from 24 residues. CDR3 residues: CALGNRAPPLYWGIQNLAADKLIF. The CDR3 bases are TGTGCTCTTGGGAATCGGGCGCCTCCCTTGTACTGGGGGATACAAAATTTAGCAGCCGATAAACTCATCTTT.